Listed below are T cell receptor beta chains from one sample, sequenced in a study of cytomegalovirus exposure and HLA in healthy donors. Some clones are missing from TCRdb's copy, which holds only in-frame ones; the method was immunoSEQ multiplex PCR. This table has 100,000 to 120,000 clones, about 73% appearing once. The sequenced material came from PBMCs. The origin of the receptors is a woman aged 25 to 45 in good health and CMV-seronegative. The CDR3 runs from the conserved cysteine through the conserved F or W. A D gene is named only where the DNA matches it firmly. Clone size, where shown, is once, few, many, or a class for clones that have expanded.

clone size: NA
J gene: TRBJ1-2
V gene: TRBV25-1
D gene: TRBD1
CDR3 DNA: TGTGCCAGCAGTGATCCCGGACAGGCTAACTATGGCTACACCTTC
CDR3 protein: CASSDPGQANYGYTF

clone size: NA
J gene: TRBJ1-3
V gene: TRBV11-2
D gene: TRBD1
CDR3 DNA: TGTGCCAGCAGCTTAGGCCGCGGGACAGGGACTGGAAACACCATATATTTT
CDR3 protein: CASSLGRGTGTGNTIYF

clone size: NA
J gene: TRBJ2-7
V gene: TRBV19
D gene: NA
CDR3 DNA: TGTGCCAGTAGGCGGGGGCAGAACTACGAGCAGTACTTC
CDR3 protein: CASRRGQNYEQYF

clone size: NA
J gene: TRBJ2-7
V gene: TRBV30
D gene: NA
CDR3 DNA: TGTGCCTGGGACGAGGGCGAGCAGTACTTC
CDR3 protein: CAWDEGEQYF

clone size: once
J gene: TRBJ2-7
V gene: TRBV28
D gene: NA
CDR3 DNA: TGTGCCAGCAGTCGGCAGGAGACTAACTACGAGCAGTACTTC
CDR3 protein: CASSRQETNYEQYF

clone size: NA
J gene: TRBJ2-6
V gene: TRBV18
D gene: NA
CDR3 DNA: TGTGCCAGCTCACAGCTAAGCACTGGGGCCAACGTCCTGACTTTC
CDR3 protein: CASSQLSTGANVLTF

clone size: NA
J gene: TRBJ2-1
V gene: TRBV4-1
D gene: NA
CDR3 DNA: TGCGCCAGCAGCCATGGTTATTCTCAGGGTGTCCGTCACAATGAGCAGTTCTTC
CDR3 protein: CASSHGYSQGVRHNEQFF

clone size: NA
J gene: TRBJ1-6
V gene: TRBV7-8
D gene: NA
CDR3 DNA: TGTGCCAGCAGCCCTAGACGGAGCTCCTATAATTCACCCCTCCACTTT
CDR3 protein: CASSPRRSSYNSPLHF

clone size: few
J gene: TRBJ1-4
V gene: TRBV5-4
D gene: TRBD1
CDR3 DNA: TGTGCCAGCAGCATAGACAGGGGGTACAATGAAAAACTGTTTTTT
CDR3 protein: CASSIDRGYNEKLFF

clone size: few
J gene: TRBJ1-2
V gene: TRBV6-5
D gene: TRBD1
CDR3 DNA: TGTGCCAGCAGTTACGACAGGGCCCCCTATGGCTACACCTTC
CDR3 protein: CASSYDRAPYGYTF

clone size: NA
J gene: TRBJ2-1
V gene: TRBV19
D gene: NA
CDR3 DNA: TGTGCCAGTAGTATAGCAGCGGTTGGGGAGCAGTTCTTC
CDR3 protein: CASSIAAVGEQFF

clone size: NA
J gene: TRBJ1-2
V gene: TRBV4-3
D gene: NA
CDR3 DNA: TGCGCCAGCAGCCGGGATAGGGGGAGTTATGGCTACACCTTC
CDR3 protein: CASSRDRGSYGYTF

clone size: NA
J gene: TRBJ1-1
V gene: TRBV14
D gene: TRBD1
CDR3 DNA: TGTGCCAGCAGTCGTGGACAGGCACGCTATGAAGCTTTCTTT
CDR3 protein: CASSRGQARYEAFF

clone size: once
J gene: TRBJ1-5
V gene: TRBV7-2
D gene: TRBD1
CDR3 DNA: TGTGCCAGCAGCGGACAGGGGAATCAGCCCCAGCATTTT
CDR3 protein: CASSGQGNQPQHF

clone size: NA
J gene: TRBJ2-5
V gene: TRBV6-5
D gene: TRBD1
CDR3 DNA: TGTGCCAGCAGTTACCAACCCATCGGACAGGGGGGGACCCAGTACTTC
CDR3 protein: CASSYQPIGQGGTQYF

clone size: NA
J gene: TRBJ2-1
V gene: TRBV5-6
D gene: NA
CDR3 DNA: TGTGCCAGCAGCGCAGGGGTTGAGCAGTTCTTC
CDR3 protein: CASSAGVEQFF

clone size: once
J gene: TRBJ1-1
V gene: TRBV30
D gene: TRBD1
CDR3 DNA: TGTGCCTGGAGGGAGGGCCAGGGGGCGAGTACTGAAGCTTTCTTT
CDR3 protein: CAWREGQGASTEAFF

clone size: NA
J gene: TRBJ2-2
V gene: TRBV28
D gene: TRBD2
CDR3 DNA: TGTGCCAGCGAAGGGGCGGGAGGCGCCGGGGAGCTGTTTTTT
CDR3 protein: CASEGAGGAGELFF